The 5 T cell receptor beta chains reported below all come from one sample, sequenced in a study of blood T cells in healthy people across ages. The authors ran a second PCR of about 6 to 11 cycles using a sample-barcoded 5' primer and a J-beta primer mix. TCRdb passed the 5' RACE reads through MiXCR, listing each CDR3 protein once. The table has approximately 600,000 distinct CDR3 sequences, 58% seen once. Sequenced: blood. These receptors were taken from a man aged 55 to 70 in good health.

V is TRBV14 and J is TRBJ1-2; maybe TRBD1 (5 bases). The V end lost 2 bases, the J end lost 1 base, and 11 bases lay between the germline ends. Per the germline V gene, CDR1 is SGHDN and CDR2 is FVKESK. The CDR3 has 15 residues. CDR3 in amino acids: CASSQIQGLNYGYTF. CDR3 DNA: TGTGCCAGCAGCCAAATTCAGGGACTTAACTATGGCTACACCTTC.

This chain connects TRBV28 to TRBJ2-7; D is possibly TRBD1 (6 bases). Germline V lookup: CDR1 MDHEN, CDR2 SYDVKM. The V gene lost 1 base and the J gene lost 4 bases, with 17 bases spanning the gap. The CDR3 extends over 16 amino acids. Here the CDR3 DNA reads TGTGCCAGCAGTTTATCTGGGGGTCTCAGGGGATACGAGCAGTACTTC. Its protein product is CASSLSGGLRGYEQYF.

The V gene is TRBV5-1, the J gene TRBJ1-1; 7 bases are a match to TRBD1. J lost 3 bases, V lost 2 bases, and 4 bases had no gene match. CDR1 is SGHRS, CDR2 YFSETQ, per germline. There are 14 residues in the CDR3. The DNA for the CDR3 is TGCGCCAGCAGCTTTACAGGGGCTGACACTGAAGCTTTCTTT. This encodes CASSFTGADTEAFF. The whole variable domain, remainder taken from reference TRBV5-1 and TRBJ1-1, is KAGVTQTPRYLIKTRGQQVTLSCSPISGHRSVSWYQQTPGQGLQFLFEYFSETQRNKGNFPGRFSGRQFSNSRSEMNVSTLELGDSALYLCASSFTGADTEAFFGQGTRLTVV.

This chain joins TRBV6-2 or TRBV6-3 and TRBJ2-3; D not certain. V shed 2 bases and J shed 3 bases, with 9 bases lying between them. Germline V gene data show CDR1 as MNHEY and CDR2 as SVGEGT. CDR3 length: 14 residues. The CDR3 reads CASSYPYRTDTQYF. The CDR3 coding sequence is TGTGCCAGCAGTTACCCCTACCGGACAGATACGCAGTATTTT.

The J gene is TRBJ2-3, the V gene TRBV6-5; D unclear. This CDR3 region has 13 residues. Deletions cut 2 bases from V and 0 bases from J, with 3 bases between. CDR1 is MNHEY, CDR2 SVGAGI, per germline. CDR3 region: CASSYPSTDTQYF. The DNA of the CDR3 is TGTGCCAGCAGTTACCCTAGCACAGATACGCAGTATTTT.